This T cell receptor (beta chain) is from a study of cytomegalovirus exposure and HLA in healthy donors. PCR primers comprised 60 Vbeta and 13 Jbeta primers. Assay used: immunoSEQ multiplex PCR; TCRdb lists only in-frame clones, some missing. The sample lists 240,000 or so clones, around 81% occurring once. V shed 4 bases and J shed 2 bases, with 12 bases lying between them. The CDR3 is 14 residues long. Germline values: CDR1 SGHNT, CDR2 YYREEE (reference sequence). The sequenced sample consisted of PBMCs. The clonotype originates from a woman between 55 and 75 years old in good health and CMV-seropositive. The rearrangement joins TRBV5-4 to TRBJ2-5; a weak D match, TRBD2 (6 bases). CDR3 coding DNA: TGTGCCAGCAGCGCGGGACCGCAGCAAGAGACCCAGTACTTC. Encoded protein: CASSAGPQQETQYF.